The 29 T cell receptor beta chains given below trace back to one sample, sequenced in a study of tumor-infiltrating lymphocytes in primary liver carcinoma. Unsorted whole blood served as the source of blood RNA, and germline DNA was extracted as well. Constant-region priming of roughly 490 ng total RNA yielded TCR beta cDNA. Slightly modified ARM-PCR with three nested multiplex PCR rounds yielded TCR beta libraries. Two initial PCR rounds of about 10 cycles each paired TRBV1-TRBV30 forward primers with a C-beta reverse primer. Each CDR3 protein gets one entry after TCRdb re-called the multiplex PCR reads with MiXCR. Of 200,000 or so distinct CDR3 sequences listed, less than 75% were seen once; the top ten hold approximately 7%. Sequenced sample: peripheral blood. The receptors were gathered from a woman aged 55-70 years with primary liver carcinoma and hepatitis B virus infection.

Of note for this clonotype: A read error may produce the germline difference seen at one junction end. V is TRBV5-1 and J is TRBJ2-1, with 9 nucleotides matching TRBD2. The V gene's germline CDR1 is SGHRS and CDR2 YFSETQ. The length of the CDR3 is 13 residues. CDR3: CASKGTSYNGQFF. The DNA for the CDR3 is TGCGCCAGCAAGGGGACTAGCTACAATGGGCAGTTCTTC.

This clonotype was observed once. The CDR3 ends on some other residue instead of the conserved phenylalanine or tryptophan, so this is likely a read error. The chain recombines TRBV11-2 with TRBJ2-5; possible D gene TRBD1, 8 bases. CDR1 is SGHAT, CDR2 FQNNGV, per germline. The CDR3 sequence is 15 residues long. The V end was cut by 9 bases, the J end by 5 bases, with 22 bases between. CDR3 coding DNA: TGTGCCAGTAGCCTACAGGGGGGGACTTGGGAGACCCAGTACATC. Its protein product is CASSLQGGTWETQYI.

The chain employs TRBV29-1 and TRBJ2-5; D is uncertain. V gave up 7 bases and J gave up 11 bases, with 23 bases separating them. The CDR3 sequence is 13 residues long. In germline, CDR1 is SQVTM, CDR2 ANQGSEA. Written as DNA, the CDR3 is TGCAGCGCCGAGCACTACTATCAAGAGAGACAGTACTTC. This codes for CSAEHYYQERQYF.

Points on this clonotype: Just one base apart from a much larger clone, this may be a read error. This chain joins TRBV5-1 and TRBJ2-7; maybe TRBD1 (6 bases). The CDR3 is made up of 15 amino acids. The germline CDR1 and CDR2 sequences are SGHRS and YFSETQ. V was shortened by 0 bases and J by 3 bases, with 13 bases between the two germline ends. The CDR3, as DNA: TGCGCCAGCAGCTTGGTGTGGGGCAGGGGCTACGAGCAGTACTTC. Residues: CASSLVWGRGYEQYF.

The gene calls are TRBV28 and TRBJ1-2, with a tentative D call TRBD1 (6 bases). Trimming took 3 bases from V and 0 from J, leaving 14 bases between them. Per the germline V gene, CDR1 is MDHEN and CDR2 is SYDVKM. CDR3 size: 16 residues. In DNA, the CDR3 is TGTGCCAGCAGTTTCCAGTTGGGGGCTACTAACTATGGCTACACCTTC. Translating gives CASSFQLGATNYGYTF.

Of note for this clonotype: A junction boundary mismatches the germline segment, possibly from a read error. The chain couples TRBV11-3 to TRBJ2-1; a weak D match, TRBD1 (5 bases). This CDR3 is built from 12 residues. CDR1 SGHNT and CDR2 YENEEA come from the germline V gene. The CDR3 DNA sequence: TGTGCCGGCAGTTTATCAGGGTTTGAGCAGTTCTTC. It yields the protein CAGSLSGFEQFF.

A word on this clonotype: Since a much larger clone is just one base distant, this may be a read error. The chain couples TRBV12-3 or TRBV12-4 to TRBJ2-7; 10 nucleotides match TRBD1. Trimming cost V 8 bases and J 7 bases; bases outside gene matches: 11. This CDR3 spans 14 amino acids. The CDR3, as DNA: TGTGCCAGCGGGCCACCGGGACAGGGGCGAGAGCAGTACTTC. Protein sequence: CASGPPGQGREQYF.

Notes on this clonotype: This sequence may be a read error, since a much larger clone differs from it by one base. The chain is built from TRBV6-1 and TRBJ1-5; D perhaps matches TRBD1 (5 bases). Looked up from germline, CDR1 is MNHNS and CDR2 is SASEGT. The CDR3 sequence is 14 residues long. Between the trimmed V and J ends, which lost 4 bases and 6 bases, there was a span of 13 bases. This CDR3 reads CASSVSGGVQPQHF. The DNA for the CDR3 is TGTGCCAGCAGTGTATCGGGGGGGGTTCAGCCCCAGCATTTT.

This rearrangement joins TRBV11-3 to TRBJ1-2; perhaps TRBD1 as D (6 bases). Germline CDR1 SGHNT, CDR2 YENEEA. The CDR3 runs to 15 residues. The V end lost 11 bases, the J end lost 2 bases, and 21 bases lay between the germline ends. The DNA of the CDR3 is TGTGCCTACAGCTTAGATGGACAGAGGAACTATGGCTACACCTTC. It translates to CAYSLDGQRNYGYTF. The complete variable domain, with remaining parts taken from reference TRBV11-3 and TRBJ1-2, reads EAGVVQSPRYKIIEKKQPVAFWCNPISGHNTLYWYLQNLGQGPELLIRYENEEAVDDSQLPKDRFSAERLKGVDSTLKIQPAELGDSAVYLCAYSLDGQRNYGYTFGSGTRLTVV.

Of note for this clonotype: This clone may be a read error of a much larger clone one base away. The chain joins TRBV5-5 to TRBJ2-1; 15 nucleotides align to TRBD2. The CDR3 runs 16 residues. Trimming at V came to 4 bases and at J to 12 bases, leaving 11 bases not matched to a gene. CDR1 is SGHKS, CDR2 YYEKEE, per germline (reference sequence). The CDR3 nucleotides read TGTGCCAGCAGCCCCTTGGGACTAGCGGGAGGTAGGAGGCAGTTCTTC. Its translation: CASSPLGLAGGRRQFF. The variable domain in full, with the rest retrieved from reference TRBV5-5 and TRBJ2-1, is DAGVTQSPTHLIKTRGQQVTLRCSPISGHKSVSWYQQVLGQGPQFIFQYYEKEERGRGNFPDRFSARQFPNYSSELNVNALLLGDSALYLCASSPLGLAGGRRQFFGPGTRLTVL.

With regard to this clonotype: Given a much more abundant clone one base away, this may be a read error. The CDR3 here is CAGSLPNYEQYF. The CDR3 nucleotides are TGTGCCGGCAGCTTACCAAACTACGAGCAGTACTTC. The V and J genes are TRBV7-9 and TRBJ2-7; no reliable D call. The V gene's germline CDR1 is SEHNR and CDR2 FQNEAQ (reference sequence). The CDR3 consists of 12 residues. Filled out from reference TRBV7-9 and TRBJ2-7, the complete variable domain reads DTGVSQNPRHKITKRGQNVTFRCDPISEHNRLYWYRQTLGQGPEFLTYFQNEAQLEKSRLLSDRFSAERPKGSFSTLEIQRTEQGDSAMYLCAGSLPNYEQYFGPGTRLTVT.

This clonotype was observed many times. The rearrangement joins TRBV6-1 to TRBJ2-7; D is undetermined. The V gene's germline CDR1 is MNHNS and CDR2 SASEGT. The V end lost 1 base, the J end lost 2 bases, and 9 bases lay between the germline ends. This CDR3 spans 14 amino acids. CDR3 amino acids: CASSEVPKTYEQYF. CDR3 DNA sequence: TGTGCCAGCAGTGAAGTCCCCAAAACCTACGAGCAGTACTTC.

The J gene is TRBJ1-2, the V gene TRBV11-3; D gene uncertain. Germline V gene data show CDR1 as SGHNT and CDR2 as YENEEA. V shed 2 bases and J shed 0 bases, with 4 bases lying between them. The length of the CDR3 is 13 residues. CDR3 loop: CASSLCTNYGYTF. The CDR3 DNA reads TGTGCCAGCAGCTTATGCACTAACTATGGCTACACCTTC.

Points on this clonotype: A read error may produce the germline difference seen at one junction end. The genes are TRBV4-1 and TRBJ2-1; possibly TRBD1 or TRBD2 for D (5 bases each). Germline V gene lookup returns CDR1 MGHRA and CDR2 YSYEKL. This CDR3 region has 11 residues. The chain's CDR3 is CASSQGDEQFF. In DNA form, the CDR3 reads TGCGCCAGCAGCCAGGGGGATGAGCAATTCTTC.

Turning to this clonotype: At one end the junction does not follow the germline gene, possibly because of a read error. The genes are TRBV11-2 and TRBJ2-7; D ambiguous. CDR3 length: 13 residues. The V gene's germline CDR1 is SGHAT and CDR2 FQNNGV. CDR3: CASSLDGRRRQDF. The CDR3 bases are TGTGCCAGCAGCTTGGACGGCCGTCGACGGCAGGACTTC.

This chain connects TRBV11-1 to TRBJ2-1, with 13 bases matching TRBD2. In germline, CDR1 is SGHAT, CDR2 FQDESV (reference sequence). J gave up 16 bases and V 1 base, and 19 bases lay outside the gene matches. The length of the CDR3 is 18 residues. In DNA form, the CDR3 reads TGTGCCAGCAGCTTAGTCCCGACCGGACTAGCGGGAGTGGATGAGTATTTCTTC. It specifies CASSLVPTGLAGVDEYFF.

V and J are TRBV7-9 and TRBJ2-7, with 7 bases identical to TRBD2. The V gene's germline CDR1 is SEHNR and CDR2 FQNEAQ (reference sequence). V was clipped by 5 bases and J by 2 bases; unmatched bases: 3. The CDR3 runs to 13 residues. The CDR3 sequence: CASSLSGAYEQYF. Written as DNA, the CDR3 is TGTGCCAGCAGCCTGAGCGGGGCCTACGAGCAGTACTTC.

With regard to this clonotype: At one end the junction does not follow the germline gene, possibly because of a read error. CDR3 nucleotides: TGCTGCGCACCACGGGTTGACACCGTGGAGCTGTTTTTT. The encoded protein is CCAPRVDTVELFF. The V gene is TRBV29-1, the J gene TRBJ2-2; unclear D gene. CDR1 SQVTM and CDR2 ANQGSEA come from the germline V gene. The CDR3 is 13 residues long.

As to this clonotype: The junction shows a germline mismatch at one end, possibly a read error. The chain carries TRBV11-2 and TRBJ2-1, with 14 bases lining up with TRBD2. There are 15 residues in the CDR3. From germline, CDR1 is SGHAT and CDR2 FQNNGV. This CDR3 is CVSRGTSGRYNEQFF. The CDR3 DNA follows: TGTGTCAGCCGTGGGACTAGCGGGAGATACAATGAACAGTTCTTC.

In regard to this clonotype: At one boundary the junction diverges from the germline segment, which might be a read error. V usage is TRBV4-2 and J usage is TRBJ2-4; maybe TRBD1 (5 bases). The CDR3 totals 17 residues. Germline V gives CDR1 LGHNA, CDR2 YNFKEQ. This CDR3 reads CASSQLSRTTSKNIRYF. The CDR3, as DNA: TGTGCCAGCAGCCAACTATCTCGGACAACGAGCAAAAACATTCGGTACTTC.

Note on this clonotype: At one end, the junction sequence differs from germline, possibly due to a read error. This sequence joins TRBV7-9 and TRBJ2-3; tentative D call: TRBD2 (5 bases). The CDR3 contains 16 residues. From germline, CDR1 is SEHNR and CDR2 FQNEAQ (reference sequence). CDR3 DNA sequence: TGTGACAGCAGCTATCATGGACTGATCAGCACAGTTACGCAGTATTTT. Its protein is CDSSYHGLISTVTQYF. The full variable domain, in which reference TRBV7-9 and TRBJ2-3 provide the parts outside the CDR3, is DTGVSQNPRHKITKRGQNVTFRCDPISEHNRLYWYRQTLGQGPEFLTYFQNEAQLEKSRLLSDRFSAERPKGSFSTLEIQRTEQGDSAMYLCDSSYHGLISTVTQYFGPGTRLTVL.

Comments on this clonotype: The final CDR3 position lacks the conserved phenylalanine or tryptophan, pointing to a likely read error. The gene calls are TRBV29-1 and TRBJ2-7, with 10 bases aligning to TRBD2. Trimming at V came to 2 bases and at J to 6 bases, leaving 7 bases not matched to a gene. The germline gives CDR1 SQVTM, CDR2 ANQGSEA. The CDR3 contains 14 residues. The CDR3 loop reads CSVERLAGAGEQYS. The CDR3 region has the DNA TGCAGCGTTGAAAGGCTAGCGGGAGCGGGCGAGCAGTACTCC.

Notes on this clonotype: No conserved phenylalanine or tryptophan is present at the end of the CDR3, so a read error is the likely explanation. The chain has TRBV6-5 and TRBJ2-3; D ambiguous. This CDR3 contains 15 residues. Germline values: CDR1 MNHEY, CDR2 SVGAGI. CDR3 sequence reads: CASMKSALPTDMQYY. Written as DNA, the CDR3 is TGTGCCAGCATGAAAAGCGCCCTACCCACAGATATGCAGTATTAT.

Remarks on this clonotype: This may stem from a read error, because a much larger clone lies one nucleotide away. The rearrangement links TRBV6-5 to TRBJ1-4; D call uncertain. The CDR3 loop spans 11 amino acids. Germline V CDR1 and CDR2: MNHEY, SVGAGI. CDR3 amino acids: CASSYNEELFF. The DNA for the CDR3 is TGTGCCAGCAGTTACAATGAAGAACTGTTTTTT.

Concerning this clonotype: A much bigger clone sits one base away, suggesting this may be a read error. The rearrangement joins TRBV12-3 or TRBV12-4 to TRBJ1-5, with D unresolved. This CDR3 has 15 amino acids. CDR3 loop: CTSSPTGRGNQPQHF. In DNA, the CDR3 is TGTACCAGCAGTCCTACCGGTCGGGGCAATCAGCCCCAGCATTTT.

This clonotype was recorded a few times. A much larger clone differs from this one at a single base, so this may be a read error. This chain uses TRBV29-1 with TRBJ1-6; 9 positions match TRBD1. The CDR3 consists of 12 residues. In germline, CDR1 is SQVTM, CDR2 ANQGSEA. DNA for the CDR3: TGCAGCGCCGGGGACAGGGATTCACCCCTCCGCTTT. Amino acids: CSAGDRDSPLRF.

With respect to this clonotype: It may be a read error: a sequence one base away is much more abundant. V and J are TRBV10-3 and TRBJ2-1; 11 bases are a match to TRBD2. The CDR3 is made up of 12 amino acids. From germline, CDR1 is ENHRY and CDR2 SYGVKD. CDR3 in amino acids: CVIGLAGNEQFF. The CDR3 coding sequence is TGTGTCATTGGACTAGCGGGCAATGAGCAGTTCTTC.

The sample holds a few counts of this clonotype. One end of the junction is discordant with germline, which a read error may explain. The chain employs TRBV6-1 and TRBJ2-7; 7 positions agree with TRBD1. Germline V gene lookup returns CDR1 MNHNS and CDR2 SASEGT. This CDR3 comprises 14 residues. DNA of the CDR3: TGTGCCAGCAGCCGGGGACAGTCAGACTACAAGCAGTACTTC. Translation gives CASSRGQSDYKQYF.

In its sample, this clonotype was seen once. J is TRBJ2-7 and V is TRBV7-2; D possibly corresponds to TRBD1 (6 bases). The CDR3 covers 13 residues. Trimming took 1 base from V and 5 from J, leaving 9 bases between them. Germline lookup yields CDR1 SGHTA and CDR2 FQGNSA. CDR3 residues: CASSLGQGNEQYF. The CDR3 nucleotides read TGTGCCAGCAGCTTAGGGCAGGGGAACGAGCAGTACTTC. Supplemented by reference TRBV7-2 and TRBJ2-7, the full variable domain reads GAGVSQSPSNKVTEKGKDVELRCDPISGHTALYWYRQSLGQGLEFLIYFQGNSAPDKSGLPSDRFSAERTGGSVSTLTIQRTQQEDSAVYLCASSLGQGNEQYFGPGTRLTVT.